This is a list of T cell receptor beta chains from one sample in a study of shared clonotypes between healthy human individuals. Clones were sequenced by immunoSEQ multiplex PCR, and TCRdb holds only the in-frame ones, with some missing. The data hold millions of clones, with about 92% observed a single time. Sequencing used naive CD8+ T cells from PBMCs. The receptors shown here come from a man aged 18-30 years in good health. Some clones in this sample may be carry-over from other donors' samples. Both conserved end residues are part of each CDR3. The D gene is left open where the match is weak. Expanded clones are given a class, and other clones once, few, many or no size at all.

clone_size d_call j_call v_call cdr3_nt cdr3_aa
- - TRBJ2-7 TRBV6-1 TGTGCCAGCAGTGAAGTCGGAGGGGGCTACGAGCAGTACTTC CASSEVGGGYEQYF
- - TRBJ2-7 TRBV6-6 TGTGCCAGCAGTTACGCCCTTGAGGGGCGCTCCTACGAGCAGTACTTC CASSYALEGRSYEQYF
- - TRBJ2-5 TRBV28 TGTGCCAGCAGTTTAGCGGTAGCGCAAGAGACCCAGTACTTC CASSLAVAQETQYF
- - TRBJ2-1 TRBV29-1 TGCAGCGTTCATCCAGACTCCTACAATGAGCAGTTCTTC CSVHPDSYNEQFF
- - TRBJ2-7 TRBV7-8 TGTGCCAGCAGCCTTAGACAGCCTTACGAGCAGTACTTC CASSLRQPYEQYF
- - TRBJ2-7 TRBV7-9 TGTGCCAGCAGCCTCGGGACCCCCCTTGGAGAGCAGTACTTC CASSLGTPLGEQYF
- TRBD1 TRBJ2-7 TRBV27 TGTGCCAGCAGTTCTACCCGGGACAGCTCCTACGAGCAGTACTTC CASSSTRDSSYEQYF
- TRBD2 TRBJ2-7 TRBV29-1 TGCAGCGTTCCTAATAGCGGGAACCCCTACGAGCAGTACTTC CSVPNSGNPYEQYF
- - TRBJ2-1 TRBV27 TGTGCCAGCAGTCCCGCGAGGCTGGTCGGAGGCTACAATGAGCAGTTCTTC CASSPARLVGGYNEQFF
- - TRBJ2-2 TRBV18 TGTGCCAGCTCACCTCGCGACACCGGGGAGCTGTTTTTT CASSPRDTGELFF
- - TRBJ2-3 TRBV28 TGTGCCAGCAGGGGACGTGAGGGGTTCACAGATACGCAGTATTTT CASRGREGFTDTQYF
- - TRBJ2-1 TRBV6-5 TGTGCCAGCAGTTACACGGAGGGAAATGAGCAGTTCTTC CASSYTEGNEQFF
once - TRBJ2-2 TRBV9 TGTGCCAGCAGCCCCGGGACCTGGCCCTCCGGGGAGCTGTTTTTT CASSPGTWPSGELFF
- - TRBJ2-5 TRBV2 TGTGCCAGCAGCCTGGGCCACCAAGAGACCCAGTACTTC CASSLGHQETQYF
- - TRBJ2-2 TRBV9 TGTGCCAGCAGCGTCGGAATAACCGGGGAGCTGTTTTTT CASSVGITGELFF
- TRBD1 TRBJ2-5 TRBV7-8 TGTGCCAGCAGCTTAGCGAGGCGACAGGGACAAGAGACCCAGTACTTC CASSLARRQGQETQYF
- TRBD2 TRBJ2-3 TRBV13 TGTGCCAGCAGCTCTAGCGGGGGCACAGATACGCAGTATTTT CASSSSGGTDTQYF
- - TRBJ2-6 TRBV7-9 TGTGCCAGCAGCTGGACACCGCGCGGGGCCAACGTCCTGACTTTC CASSWTPRGANVLTF
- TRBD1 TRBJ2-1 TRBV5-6 TGTGCCAGCAGCTGGTTGGGACAGGTGAACAATGAGCAGTTCTTC CASSWLGQVNNEQFF
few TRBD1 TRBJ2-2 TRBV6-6 TGTGCCAGCAGTTACTCCGACAGGGCTGGTGGGGAGCTGTTTTTT CASSYSDRAGGELFF
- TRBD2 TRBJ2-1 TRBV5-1 TGCGCCAGCAGCTTGGAAAGCGGGAGCCCCTACAATGAGCAGTTCTTC CASSLESGSPYNEQFF
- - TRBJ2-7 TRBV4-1 TGCGCCAGCAGCCACTCTACCGTCTACGAGCAGTACTTC CASSHSTVYEQYF
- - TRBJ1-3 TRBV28 TGTGCCAGCAGTTTGACAGGAGCCTCTGGAAACACCATATATTTT CASSLTGASGNTIYF
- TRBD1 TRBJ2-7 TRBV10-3 TGTGCCACCTCATCCGGGACAGGGGGCGGTTACGAGCAGTACTTC CATSSGTGGGYEQYF
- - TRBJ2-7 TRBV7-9 TGTGCCAGCAGCTTACCACAATACGAGCAGTACTTC CASSLPQYEQYF
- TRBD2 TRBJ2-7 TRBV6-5 TGTGCCAGCAGTTACTCTGTAGCGGGAGCCTACGAGCAGTACTTC CASSYSVAGAYEQYF
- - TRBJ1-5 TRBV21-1 TGTGCCAGATTTCCGGGACGGAGCAATCAGCCCCAGCATTTT CARFPGRSNQPQHF
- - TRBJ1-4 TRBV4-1 TGCGCCAGCAGCCAAGACGCGTCGGGATATCTAAATGAAAAACTGTTTTTT CASSQDASGYLNEKLFF
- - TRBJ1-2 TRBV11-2 TGTGCCAGCAGCTTAGACAGGGGAACCTATGGCTACACCTTC CASSLDRGTYGYTF
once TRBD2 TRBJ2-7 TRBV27 TGTGCCAGCAGCATTAGCGGGAGCCCCTACGAGCAGTACTTC CASSISGSPYEQYF
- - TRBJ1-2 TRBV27 TGTGCCGCCGCTGGGGGCCTGAACTATGGCTACACCTTC CAAAGGLNYGYTF
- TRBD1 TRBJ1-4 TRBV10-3 TGTGCCATCAATTCGGGACAGCTTAATGAAAAACTGTTTTTT CAINSGQLNEKLFF
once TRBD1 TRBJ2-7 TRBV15 TGTGCCACCAGCGCCCGACAGGGTGAGGAGCAGTACTTC CATSARQGEEQYF
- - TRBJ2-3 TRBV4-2 TGTGCCAGCAGCCCCGTTTTGTACGGGACGGAGGCAGATACGCAGTATTTT CASSPVLYGTEADTQYF
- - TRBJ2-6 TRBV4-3 TGCGCCAGCAGCCCAGGGTGGGCAAGGGGTCCCAACTCTGGGGCCAACGTCCTGACTTTC CASSPGWARGPNSGANVLTF
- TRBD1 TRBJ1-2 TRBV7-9 TGTGCCAGCAGCTTAGTCCTACAGGGGCCTAACTATGGCTACACCTTC CASSLVLQGPNYGYTF
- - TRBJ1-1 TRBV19 TGTGCCAGTAGTGTGACACCGGCGACTGAAGCTTTCTTT CASSVTPATEAFF
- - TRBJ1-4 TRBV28 TGTGCCAGCAGTTTTCAGGAAAAACTGTTTTTT CASSFQEKLFF
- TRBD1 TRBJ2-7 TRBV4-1 TGCGCCAGCAGCCAAGGACAGGGGATCCACGAGCAGTACTTC CASSQGQGIHEQYF
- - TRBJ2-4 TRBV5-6 TGTGCCAGCAGCTTGGCGGCGGGGTGGAGGGCCAAAAACATTCAGTACTTC CASSLAAGWRAKNIQYF
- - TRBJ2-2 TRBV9 TGTGCCAGCAGCCCCAGGGTGGCAGAGAACACCGGGGAGCTGTTTTTT CASSPRVAENTGELFF
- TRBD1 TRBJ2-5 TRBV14 TGTGCCAGCAGCCCGGGACTAACAGGGGGCCGAGAGACCCAGTACTTC CASSPGLTGGRETQYF
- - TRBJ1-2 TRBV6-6 TGTGCCAGCAGTTACCTGAGCGCTAACTATGGCTACACCTTC CASSYLSANYGYTF
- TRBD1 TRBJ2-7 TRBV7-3 TGTGCCAGCAGCTTAACGAGGGGACAGGGGAGGCACGAGCAGTACTTC CASSLTRGQGRHEQYF
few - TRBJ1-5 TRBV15 TGTGCCACCAGCAGGCAGGGAGAACCCCAGCATTTT CATSRQGEPQHF
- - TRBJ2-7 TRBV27 TGTGCCAGCAGTCCCTACACCCTATACGAGCAGTACTTC CASSPYTLYEQYF
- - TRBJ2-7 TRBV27 TGTGCCAGTGGAACTAGTGGCTACGAGCAGTACTTC CASGTSGYEQYF
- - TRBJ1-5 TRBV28 TGTGCCAGCAGTTTAGTGCAGGGGAGCAATCAGCCCCAGCATTTT CASSLVQGSNQPQHF
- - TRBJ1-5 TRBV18 TGTGCCAGCTCACCAAGGTCGGGTCCCTATAGCAATCAGCCCCAGCATTTT CASSPRSGPYSNQPQHF
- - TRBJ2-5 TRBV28 TGTGCCAGCAGTTTGTTAAGGATAGAGACCCAGTACTTC CASSLLRIETQYF
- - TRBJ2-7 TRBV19 TGTGCCACCCGCGGAGCAGGGGTGTCCCACGAGCAGTACTTC CATRGAGVSHEQYF
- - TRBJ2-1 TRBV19 TGTGCCAGTAGTCTGACTAGGAGCTCCTACAATGAGCAGTTCTTC CASSLTRSSYNEQFF
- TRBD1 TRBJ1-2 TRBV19 TGTGCCAGTAGTATAGTACGGGACAGGGCTAATGGCTACACCTTC CASSIVRDRANGYTF
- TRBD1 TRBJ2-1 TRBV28 TGTGCCAGCAGAATCGGGACAGGGAGCGCCTACAATGAGCAGTTCTTC CASRIGTGSAYNEQFF
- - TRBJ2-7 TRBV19 TGTGCCAGTACCCCTTCAGTCTCCTCCTACGAGCAGTACTTC CASTPSVSSYEQYF
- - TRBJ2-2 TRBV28 TGTGCCAGCACCCAGACAGGGAACACCGGGGAGCTGTTTTTT CASTQTGNTGELFF